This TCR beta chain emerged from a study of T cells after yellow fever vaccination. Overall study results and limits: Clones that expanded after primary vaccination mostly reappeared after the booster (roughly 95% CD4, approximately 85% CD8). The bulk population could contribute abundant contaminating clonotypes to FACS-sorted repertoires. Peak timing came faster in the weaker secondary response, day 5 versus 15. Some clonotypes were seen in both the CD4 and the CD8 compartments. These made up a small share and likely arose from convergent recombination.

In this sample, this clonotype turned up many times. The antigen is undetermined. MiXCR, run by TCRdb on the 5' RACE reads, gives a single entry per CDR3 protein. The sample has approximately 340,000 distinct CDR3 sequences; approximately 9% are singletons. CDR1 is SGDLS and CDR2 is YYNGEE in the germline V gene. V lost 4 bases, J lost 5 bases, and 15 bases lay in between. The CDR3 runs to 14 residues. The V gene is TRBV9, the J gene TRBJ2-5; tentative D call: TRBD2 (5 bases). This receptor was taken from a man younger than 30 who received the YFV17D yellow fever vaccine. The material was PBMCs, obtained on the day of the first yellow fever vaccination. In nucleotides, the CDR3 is TGTGCCAGCAGCCCGAGCGGCTCGAAGGAGACCCAGTACTTC. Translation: CASSPSGSKETQYF.